The 15 T cell receptor beta chains in this list originate from one sample, sequenced in a study of T cells expressing NK-cell markers. TCRdb processed the 5' RACE reads again and assigns one entry to each CDR3 protein, with no DNA. The specimen's table records a few hundred thousand distinct CDR3 sequences. The sequenced sample was blood T cells: a sorted CD56 or NKG2C T cell subset, CD4+ or CD8+ T cells, or bulk PBMC T cells (not recorded which). The receptor source for this set is a woman between 45 and 60 years old in good health.

The V call is TRBV12-3 or TRBV12-4, the J call TRBJ1-1. The CDR3 runs 14 residues. CDR3 loop: CASSPEGKDTEAFF.

The rearrangement links TRBV7-8 to TRBJ1-5; TCRdb designates TRBD1, a call that cannot be tested without DNA. The V gene's germline CDR1 is SGHVS and CDR2 FQNEAQ. CDR3 length: 15 amino acids. This chain's CDR3 is CASSLESGGAQPQHF. The full variable domain, in which reference TRBV7-8 and TRBJ1-5 provide the parts outside the CDR3, is GAGVSQSPRYKVAKRGQDVALRCDPISGHVSLFWYQQALGQGPEFLTYFQNEAQLDKSGLPSDRFFAERPEGSVSTLKIQRTQQEDSAVYLCASSLESGGAQPQHFGDGTRLSIL.

The V and J genes are TRBV10-3 and TRBJ2-3; no DNA is available, so the TRBD2 call from TCRdb remains unchecked. Germline-derived CDR1 and CDR2 are ENHRY and SYGVKD. This CDR3 spans 12 amino acids. CDR3 sequence: CAISEEGSTQYF.

The J gene is TRBJ2-7, the V gene TRBV3-1; TCRdb gives TRBD2 as the D gene, but with no DNA this cannot be confirmed. This CDR3 comprises 16 residues. Germline-derived CDR1 and CDR2 are LGHDT and YNNKEL (reference sequence). The CDR3 protein is CASSQGPGRDSYEQYF.

The chain links TRBV5-1 to TRBJ2-1; the TCRdb D gene call, TRBD2, has no DNA to confirm it. The CDR3 consists of 14 residues. Germline CDR1 is SGHRS and CDR2 is YFSETQ. CDR3: CASSLSGRPDEQFF.

V is TRBV9 and J is TRBJ2-1; TCRdb selects TRBD2, and the lack of DNA leaves this call unchecked. CDR1 SGDLS and CDR2 YYNGEE come from the germline V gene. The CDR3 runs 16 residues. Here the CDR3 reads CASSHTWTSGANEQFF.

V usage is TRBV20-1 and J usage is TRBJ2-3; the D call from TCRdb, TRBD2, cannot be confirmed without DNA. This CDR3 has 13 amino acids. Germline V CDR1 and CDR2: DFQATT, SNEGSKA (reference sequence). CDR3 residues: CSALAGRRDTQYF.

The CDR3 protein is CASGLWGNQPQHF. The J gene is TRBJ1-5, the V gene TRBV12-5. CDR3 size: 13 residues. Germline CDR1 LGHNT, CDR2 FRNRAP.

This chain links TRBV12-3 or TRBV12-4 with TRBJ2-2; no DNA is available, so the TRBD2 call from TCRdb remains unchecked. The CDR3 consists of 13 residues. The CDR3 region is CASRDFSPGELFF.

The genes are TRBV7-9 and TRBJ2-1; the TCRdb D gene call, TRBD2, has no DNA to confirm it. Germline CDR1 reads SEHNR; CDR2 reads FQNEAQ (reference sequence). The CDR3 consists of 19 residues. The CDR3 loop is CASSLVRGQREASYNEQFF.

The V gene is TRBV12-3 or TRBV12-4, the J gene TRBJ2-1; without DNA, the TCRdb call of TRBD1 cannot be checked. This CDR3 has 14 amino acids. The CDR3 region is CASSLAAAGAEQFF.

This chain joins TRBV24-1 and TRBJ2-3. CDR3 length: 15 amino acids. Germline assignment: CDR1 KGHDR and CDR2 SFDVKD. The chain's CDR3 is CATSEAKASTDTQYF.

This chain joins TRBV2 and TRBJ2-7; the TRBD1 assignment by TCRdb is unverifiable without DNA. This CDR3 spans 16 amino acids. The germline gives CDR1 SNHLY, CDR2 FYNNEI. The chain's CDR3 is CASSDPVFIDSYEQYF. Full variable domain (missing parts from reference TRBV2 and TRBJ2-7): EPEVTQTPSHQVTQMGQEVILRCVPISNHLYFYWYRQILGQKVEFLVSFYNNEISEKSEIFDDQFSVERPDGSNFTLKIRSTKLEDSAMYFCASSDPVFIDSYEQYFGPGTRLTVT.

This sequence joins TRBV5-6 and TRBJ2-5; lacking DNA, the TRBD1 call made by TCRdb goes unchecked. Germline CDR1 SGHDT, CDR2 YYEEEE. The CDR3 runs to 14 residues. CDR3: CASSLRDRKETQYF. The whole variable domain, filled in from reference TRBV5-6 and TRBJ2-5, reads DAGVTQSPTHLIKTRGQQVTLRCSPKSGHDTVSWYQQALGQGPQFIFQYYEEEERQRGNFPDRFSGHQFPNYSSELNVNALLLGDSALYLCASSLRDRKETQYFGPGTRLLVL.

V and J are TRBV24-1 and TRBJ2-3; TCRdb calls TRBD1, which cannot be checked without DNA. The germline CDR1 and CDR2 sequences are KGHDR and SFDVKD. The CDR3 extends over 16 amino acids. The CDR3 protein is CATSARSTSSTDTQYF.